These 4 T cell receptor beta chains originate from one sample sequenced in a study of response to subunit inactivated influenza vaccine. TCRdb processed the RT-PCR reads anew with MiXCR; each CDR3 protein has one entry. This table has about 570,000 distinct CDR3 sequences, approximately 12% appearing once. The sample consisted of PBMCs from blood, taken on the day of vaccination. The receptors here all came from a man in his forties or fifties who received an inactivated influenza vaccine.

CDR3 sequence reads: CASSQGRTEAFF. As DNA, the CDR3 is TGCGCCAGCAGCCAAGGGCGCACTGAAGCTTTCTTT. V gene TRBV4-1 combines with J gene TRBJ1-1; D call uncertain. Between the trimmed V and J ends, which lost 1 base and 4 bases, there was a span of 4 bases. From germline, CDR1 is MGHRA and CDR2 YSYEKL. The CDR3 covers 12 residues.

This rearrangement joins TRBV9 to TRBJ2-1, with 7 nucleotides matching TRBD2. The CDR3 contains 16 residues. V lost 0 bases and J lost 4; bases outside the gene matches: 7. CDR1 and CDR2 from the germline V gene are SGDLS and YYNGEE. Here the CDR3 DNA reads TGTGCCAGCAGCGTAGACGAAGCGGGAACATACAATGAGCAGTTCTTC. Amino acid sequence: CASSVDEAGTYNEQFF.

CDR3 DNA: TGTGCCACCAGCAGAGGAGGGTACAGGGAGTACGAGCAGTACTTC. It translates to CATSRGGYREYEQYF. The rearrangement links TRBV15 to TRBJ2-7; D is possibly TRBD1 (6 bases). CDR1 LNHNV and CDR2 YYDKDF come from the germline V gene (reference sequence). V lost 1 base and J lost 4, with 14 bases in between. The CDR3 runs to 15 residues.

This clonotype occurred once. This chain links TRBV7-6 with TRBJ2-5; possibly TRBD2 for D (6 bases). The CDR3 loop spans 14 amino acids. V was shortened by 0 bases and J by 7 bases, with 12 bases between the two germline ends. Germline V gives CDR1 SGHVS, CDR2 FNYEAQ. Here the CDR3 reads CASSLAGGSMTQYF. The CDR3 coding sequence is TGTGCCAGCAGCTTAGCGGGAGGCTCGATGACCCAGTACTTC.